The 9 T cell receptor beta chains presented below share a single source sample, sequenced in a study of cytomegalovirus exposure and HLA in healthy donors. TCRdb keeps only in-frame clones here, not all; method: immunoSEQ multiplex PCR. Among around 150,000 clones listed, 85% to 90% were seen once. The sequenced sample was PBMCs. These receptors came from a woman between 18 and 29 years old in good health and CMV-seropositive.

The J gene is TRBJ2-1, the V gene TRBV5-1; D perhaps matches TRBD1 (6 bases). The germline CDR1 and CDR2 sequences are SGHRS and YFSETQ. The CDR3 length is 15 residues. Trimming pared 5 bases from V and 6 bases from J, leaving 18 bases between. The CDR3 here is CASREQGGFGNEQFF. DNA of the CDR3: TGCGCCAGCAGGGAACAGGGCGGTTTCGGCAATGAGCAGTTCTTC.

The chain employs TRBV7-8 and TRBJ2-2; D is undetermined. The CDR3 contains 14 residues. CDR1 and CDR2 from the germline V gene are SGHVS and FQNEAQ. The V and J ends lost 0 bases and 4 bases respectively, with 6 bases between them. The CDR3 is CASSLAVSTGELFF. CDR3 nucleotides: TGTGCCAGCAGCTTAGCGGTCAGCACCGGGGAGCTGTTTTTT.

The gene calls are TRBV5-1 and TRBJ2-2, with TRBD1 matching 10 bases. CDR1 is SGHRS and CDR2 is YFSETQ in the germline V gene. The V segment lost 2 bases and the J segment 4 bases; nucleotides outside the gene matches: 11. The CDR3 sequence is 18 residues long. The CDR3 coding sequence is TGCGCCAGCAGCTTAAGACCGGGACAGGGGCCCGTCACCGGGGAGCTGTTTTTT. Residues: CASSLRPGQGPVTGELFF.

The gene calls are TRBV2 and TRBJ2-3; possibly TRBD2 for D (6 bases). V lost 7 bases to trimming and J lost 4 bases, with 15 bases between them. The germline CDR1 and CDR2 sequences are SNHLY and FYNNEI. The CDR3 is 14 residues long. For the CDR3, the DNA is TGTGCCAGCACCCGACTAGGAGTGCCAGATACGCAGTATTTT. Translating it yields CASTRLGVPDTQYF.

The chain uses TRBV7-2 and TRBJ2-1; 7 bases are a match to TRBD2. The CDR3 consists of 14 residues. Looked up from germline, CDR1 is SGHTA and CDR2 is FQGNSA. Trimming at V came to 6 bases and at J to 8 bases, leaving 10 bases not matched to a gene. For the CDR3, the DNA is TGTGCCAGCAGAAGGGAGGGCGGGGTCCATGAGCAGTTCTTC. Translating it yields CASRREGGVHEQFF.

V gene TRBV7-3 combines with J gene TRBJ2-1, with TRBD1 matching over 9 bases. The CDR3 is 15 residues long. The ends lost 3 bases at V and 1 base at J; junction bases unmatched: 1. Per germline, CDR1 SGHTA and CDR2 FQGTGA. The CDR3 coding sequence is TGTGCCAGCAGCTTCGACAGGGGGTCCTACAATGAGCAGTTCTTC. Residues: CASSFDRGSYNEQFF.

This clone occurred once. The chain uses TRBV5-6 and TRBJ2-5, with D possibly matching TRBD2 (5 bases). The CDR3 extends over 12 amino acids. V dropped 5 bases and J dropped 7 bases, with 12 bases sitting between them. Germline lookup yields CDR1 SGHDT and CDR2 YYEEEE. The CDR3 nucleotides are TGTGCCAGCAGTATACCTCGGGGGACCCAGTACTTC. This gives the protein CASSIPRGTQYF. Using reference TRBV5-6 and TRBJ2-5 for the parts outside the CDR3, the full variable domain is DAGVTQSPTHLIKTRGQQVTLRCSPKSGHDTVSWYQQALGQGPQFIFQYYEEEERQRGNFPDRFSGHQFPNYSSELNVNALLLGDSALYLCASSIPRGTQYFGPGTRLLVL.

The chain combines TRBV2 with TRBJ2-1, with 8 bases matching TRBD1. V trimming: 5 bases; J trimming: 4 bases; junction bases outside the gene matches: 7. The V gene's germline CDR1 is SNHLY and CDR2 FYNNEI. There are 15 residues in the CDR3. CDR3 amino acids: CASSYVGQGYNEQFF. CDR3 bases: TGTGCCAGCAGTTACGTTGGACAGGGTTACAATGAGCAGTTCTTC. Together with reference TRBV2 and TRBJ2-1, the CDR3 gives the full variable domain: EPEVTQTPSHQVTQMGQEVILRCVPISNHLYFYWYRQILGQKVEFLVSFYNNEISEKSEIFDDQFSVERPDGSNFTLKIRSTKLEDSAMYFCASSYVGQGYNEQFFGPGTRLTVL.

V gene TRBV30 combines with J gene TRBJ1-4; D is unclear. Germline V lookup: CDR1 GTSNPN, CDR2 SVGIG (reference sequence). The CDR3 covers 14 residues. Trimming took 0 bases from V and 6 from J, leaving 11 bases between them. CDR3 amino acids: CAWSVARLHEKLFF. The CDR3 nucleotides read TGTGCCTGGAGTGTAGCCAGGCTGCATGAAAAACTGTTTTTT.